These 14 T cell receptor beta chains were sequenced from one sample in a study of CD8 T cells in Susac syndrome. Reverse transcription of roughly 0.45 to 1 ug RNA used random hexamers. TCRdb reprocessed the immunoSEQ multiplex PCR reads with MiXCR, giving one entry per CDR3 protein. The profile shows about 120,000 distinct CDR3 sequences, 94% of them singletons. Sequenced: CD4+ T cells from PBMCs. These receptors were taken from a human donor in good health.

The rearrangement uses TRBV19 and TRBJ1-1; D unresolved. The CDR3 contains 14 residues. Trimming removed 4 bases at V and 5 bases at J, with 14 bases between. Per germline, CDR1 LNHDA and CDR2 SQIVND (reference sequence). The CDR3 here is CASSTSGVWTEAFF. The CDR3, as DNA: TGTGCCAGTAGTACCTCTGGGGTGTGGACTGAAGCTTTCTTT.

The DNA for the CDR3 is TGTGCCAGCAGTTTCTCGCAAGATAGGGGCTACACCTTC. It codes for CASSFSQDRGYTF. J is TRBJ1-2 and V is TRBV12-3 or TRBV12-4, with D unclear. This CDR3 spans 13 amino acids. V shed 3 bases and J shed 8 bases, with 13 bases lying between them.

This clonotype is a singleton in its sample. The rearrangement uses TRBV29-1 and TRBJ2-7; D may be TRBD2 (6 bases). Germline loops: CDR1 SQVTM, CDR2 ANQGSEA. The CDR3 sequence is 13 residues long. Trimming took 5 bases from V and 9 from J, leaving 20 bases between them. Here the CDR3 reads CSVRPDTGGAQYF. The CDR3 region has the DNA TGCAGCGTTCGGCCAGACACCGGCGGGGCGCAGTACTTC.

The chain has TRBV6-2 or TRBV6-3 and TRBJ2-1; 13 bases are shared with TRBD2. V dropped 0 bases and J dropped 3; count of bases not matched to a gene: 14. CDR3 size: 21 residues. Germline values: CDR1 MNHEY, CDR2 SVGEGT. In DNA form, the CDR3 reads TGTGCCAGCAGTTACTCCATTGCCGGGACTAGCGGGAACATAGGCTACAATGAGCAGTTCTTC. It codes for CASSYSIAGTSGNIGYNEQFF.

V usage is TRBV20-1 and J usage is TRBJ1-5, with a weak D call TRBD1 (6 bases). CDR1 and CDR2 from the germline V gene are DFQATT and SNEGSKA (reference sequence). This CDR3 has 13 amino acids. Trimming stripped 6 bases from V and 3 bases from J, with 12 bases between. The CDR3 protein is CSAHGQFNQPQHF. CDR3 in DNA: TGCAGTGCCCATGGACAGTTCAATCAGCCCCAGCATTTT.

The CDR3 coding sequence is TGTGCCAGCAGCCGCAGGGGACGGGACGAGCAGTACTTC. It encodes CASSRRGRDEQYF. V usage is TRBV9 and J usage is TRBJ2-7, with D perhaps matching TRBD1 (6 bases). The V and J ends lost 4 bases and 5 bases respectively, with 13 bases between them. CDR1 is SGDLS and CDR2 is YYNGEE in the germline V gene. This CDR3 is built from 13 residues. The variable domain in full, with the rest retrieved from reference TRBV9 and TRBJ2-7, is DSGVTQTPKHLITATGQRVTLRCSPRSGDLSVYWYQQSLDQGLQFLIQYYNGEERAKGNILERFSAQQFPDLHSELNLSSLELGDSALYFCASSRRGRDEQYFGPGTRLTVT.

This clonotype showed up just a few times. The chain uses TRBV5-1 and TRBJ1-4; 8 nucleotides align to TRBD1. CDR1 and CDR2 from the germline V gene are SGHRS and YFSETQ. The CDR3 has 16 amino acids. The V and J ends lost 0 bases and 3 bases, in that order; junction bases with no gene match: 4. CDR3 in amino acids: CASSLAGQGSNEKLFF. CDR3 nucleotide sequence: TGCGCCAGCAGCTTGGCCGGACAGGGTTCTAATGAAAAACTGTTTTTT. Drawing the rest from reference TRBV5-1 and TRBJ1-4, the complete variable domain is KAGVTQTPRYLIKTRGQQVTLSCSPISGHRSVSWYQQTPGQGLQFLFEYFSETQRNKGNFPGRFSGRQFSNSRSEMNVSTLELGDSALYLCASSLAGQGSNEKLFFGSGTQLSVL.

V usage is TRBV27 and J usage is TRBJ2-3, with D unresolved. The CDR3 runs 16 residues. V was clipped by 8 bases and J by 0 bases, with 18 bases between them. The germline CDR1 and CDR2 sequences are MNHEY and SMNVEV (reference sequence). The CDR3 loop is CASALRLQPSTDTQYF. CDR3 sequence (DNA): TGTGCCAGCGCCCTCCGACTGCAACCTAGCACAGATACGCAGTATTTT.

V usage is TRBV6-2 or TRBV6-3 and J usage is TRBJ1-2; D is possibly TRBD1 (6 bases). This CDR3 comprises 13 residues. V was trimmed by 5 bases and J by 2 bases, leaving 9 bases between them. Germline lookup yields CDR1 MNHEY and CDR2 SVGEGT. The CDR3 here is CASSRTVNYGYTF. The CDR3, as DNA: TGTGCCAGCAGTAGGACAGTCAACTATGGCTACACCTTC.

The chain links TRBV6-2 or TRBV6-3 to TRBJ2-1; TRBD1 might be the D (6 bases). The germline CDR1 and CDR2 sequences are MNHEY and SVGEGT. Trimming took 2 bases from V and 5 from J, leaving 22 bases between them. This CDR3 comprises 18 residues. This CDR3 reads CASSYLHRAHPLDNEQFF. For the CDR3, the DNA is TGTGCCAGCAGTTACCTTCACAGGGCGCACCCTCTTGACAATGAGCAGTTCTTC.

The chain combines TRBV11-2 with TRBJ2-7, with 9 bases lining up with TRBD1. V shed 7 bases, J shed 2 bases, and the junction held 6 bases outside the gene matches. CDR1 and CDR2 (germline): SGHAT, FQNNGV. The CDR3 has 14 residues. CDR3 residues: CASTPGQGTYEQYF. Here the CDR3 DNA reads TGTGCCAGCACCCCAGGACAGGGGACCTACGAGCAGTACTTC.

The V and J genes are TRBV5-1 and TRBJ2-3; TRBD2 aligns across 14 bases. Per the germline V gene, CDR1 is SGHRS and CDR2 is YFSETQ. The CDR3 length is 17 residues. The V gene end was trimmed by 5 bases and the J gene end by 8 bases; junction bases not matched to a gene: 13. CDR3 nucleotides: TGCGCCAGCAGAAGACTAGCGGGAGGGATGACCCCCTCTACGCAGTATTTT. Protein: CASRRLAGGMTPSTQYF. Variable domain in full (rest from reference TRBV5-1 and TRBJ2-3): KAGVTQTPRYLIKTRGQQVTLSCSPISGHRSVSWYQQTPGQGLQFLFEYFSETQRNKGNFPGRFSGRQFSNSRSEMNVSTLELGDSALYLCASRRLAGGMTPSTQYFGPGTRLTVL.

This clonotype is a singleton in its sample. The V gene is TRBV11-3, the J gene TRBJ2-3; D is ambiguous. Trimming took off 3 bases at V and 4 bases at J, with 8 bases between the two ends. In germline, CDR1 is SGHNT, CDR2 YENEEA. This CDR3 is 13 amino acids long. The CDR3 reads CASSLQFSDTQYF. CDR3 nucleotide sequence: TGTGCCAGCAGCTTGCAGTTTTCAGATACGCAGTATTTT.

CDR3 amino acids: CAWSGQGTRPQHF. In DNA, the CDR3 is TGTGCCTGGAGTGGACAGGGTACCCGGCCCCAGCATTTT. The chain employs TRBV30 and TRBJ1-5; TRBD1 agrees at 7 bases. CDR3 length: 13 amino acids. The ends lost 1 base at V and 9 bases at J; junction bases unmatched: 6. Germline V lookup: CDR1 GTSNPN, CDR2 SVGIG (reference sequence).